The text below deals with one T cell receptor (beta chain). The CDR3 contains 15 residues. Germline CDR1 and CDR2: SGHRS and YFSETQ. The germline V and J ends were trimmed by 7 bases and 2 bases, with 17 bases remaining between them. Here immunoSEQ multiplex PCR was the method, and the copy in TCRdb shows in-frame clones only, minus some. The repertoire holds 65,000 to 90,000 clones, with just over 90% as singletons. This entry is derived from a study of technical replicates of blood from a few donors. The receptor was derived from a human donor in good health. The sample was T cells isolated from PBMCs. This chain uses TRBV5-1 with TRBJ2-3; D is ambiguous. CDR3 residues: CASSSPFSYTDTQYF. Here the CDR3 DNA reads TGCGCCAGCTCCTCCCCCTTTAGCTACACAGATACGCAGTATTTT.